This T cell receptor (beta chain) was sequenced in a study of blood T cells in healthy people across ages. This CDR3 spans 15 amino acids. With 5 bases clipped from V and 2 bases from J, the junction kept 8 bases outside the gene matches. Germline CDR1 SEHNR, CDR2 FQNEAQ (reference sequence). Combining a sample-barcoded 5' primer with a J-beta primer mix, a second PCR ran for roughly 6 to 11 cycles. MiXCR was run by TCRdb on the 5' RACE reads, yielding one entry per CDR3 protein. The sample yields 900,000 to 950,000 distinct CDR3 sequences, 25% to 30% seen once. In addition, the sample was reused for a study of T cells of mothers and their children.

This sequence joins TRBV7-9 and TRBJ2-5; 7 nucleotides agree with TRBD1. The source of this sequence is a woman between 40 and 55 years old in good health. The sample was blood. CDR3 DNA: TGTGCCAGCAGCCCCGCCGGACAGGTACAAGAGACCCAGTACTTC. Residues: CASSPAGQVQETQYF.